This T cell receptor beta chain was captured by sequencing in a study of Ad26.COV2.S vaccination and SARS-CoV-2 variants. Findings and caveats of the study: Substantial breadth was reported for post-vaccination spike-specific CD8+ and CD4+ T cells.

Assay used: immunoSEQ multiplex PCR; TCRdb lists only in-frame clones, some missing. Of under 300,000 clones in the sample, around 90% were seen once. Treatment specified: 15 to 20 received Ad26.COV2.S at low or high dose, single or two shots; roughly five received placebo; per-sample allocation not given. Samples analyzed were those drawn on day 63 after the first vaccine or placebo injection. The germline CDR1 and CDR2 sequences are SGHVS and FQNEAQ. The junction had 5 bases not matched to a gene; V was cut back by 3 bases and J by 3 bases. This CDR3 region has 15 residues. A word on this clone: Its antigen is as yet unknown.

This chain joins TRBV7-8 and TRBJ2-3; 8 positions agree with TRBD2. The sequence was collected from a person between 18 and 65 years old who received the Ad26.COV2.S COVID-19 vaccine or a placebo. Material: peripheral blood, obtained in a trial of Ad26.COV2.S vaccine versus placebo. For the CDR3, the DNA is TGTGCCAGCAGCTTGCGGGGGGATGGAACAGATACGCAGTATTTT. Amino acids: CASSLRGDGTDTQYF.